Listed here is a single TCR beta chain. The antigen is undetermined. These data are taken from a study of T cell responses to AZD1222 COVID-19 vaccine. TCRdb keeps only in-frame clones here, not all; method: immunoSEQ multiplex PCR. The data show over 100,000 clones, approximately 85% seen once. Study-wide results and limits: Baseline antibody screening turned up just a handful of seropositive AZD1222 recipients. Spike regions recognized by vaccine-associated CD4 TCRs spanned the protein, led by 160-218 and 743-854.

The clonotype originates from an adult who received the MenACWY meningococcal vaccine as a control. Sequencing used peripheral blood, obtained 28 days after the second dose of the MenACWY control vaccine.

This chain's CDR3 is CASSDGSSGNTIYF. In nucleotides, the CDR3 is TGCGCCAGCAGCGATGGGAGCTCTGGAAACACCATATATTTT. The chain employs TRBV5-1 and TRBJ1-3; D unclear. Trimming pared 4 bases from V and 0 bases from J, leaving 8 bases between. This CDR3 spans 14 amino acids. Per the germline V gene, CDR1 is SGHRS and CDR2 is YFSETQ. The entire variable domain, with the rest obtained from reference TRBV5-1 and TRBJ1-3, is as follows: KAGVTQTPRYLIKTRGQQVTLSCSPISGHRSVSWYQQTPGQGLQFLFEYFSETQRNKGNFPGRFSGRQFSNSRSEMNVSTLELGDSALYLCASSDGSSGNTIYFGEGSWLTVV.